This T cell receptor (beta chain) was recorded in a study of T cell repertoires in cytomegalovirus infection. Study at large: CMV infection and matching HLA type were both indicated by public TCR beta signatures. Overall study results and limits: CMV-specific TCR beta clonotypes restricted by HLA-C dominated the ex vivo response. Identification of carriers of CMV plus the relevant HLA was performed using cumulative public TCR beta family frequency.

MiXCR was run by TCRdb on the reads, yielding one entry per CDR3 protein. The top ten clones hold roughly 15% of a sample with about 480,000 distinct CDR3 sequences, around 35% of them seen once. As regards this clonotype: Its target is not known.

CDR1 is LNHDA, CDR2 SQIVND, per germline (reference sequence). Trimming took off 7 bases at V and 0 bases at J, with 16 bases between the two ends. The CDR3 covers 16 residues. The chain recombines TRBV19 with TRBJ1-3, with unresolved D. This receptor was taken from a human donor in good health (CMV status not recorded). Some clones in this sample may be carry-over from other donors' samples. The material was cultured PBMCs, obtained from culture after CMV antigen stimulation. CDR3 DNA sequence: TGTGCCAGTACCCGGGGAACTGTCAGCTCTGGAAACACCATATATTTT. Translation gives CASTRGTVSSGNTIYF.